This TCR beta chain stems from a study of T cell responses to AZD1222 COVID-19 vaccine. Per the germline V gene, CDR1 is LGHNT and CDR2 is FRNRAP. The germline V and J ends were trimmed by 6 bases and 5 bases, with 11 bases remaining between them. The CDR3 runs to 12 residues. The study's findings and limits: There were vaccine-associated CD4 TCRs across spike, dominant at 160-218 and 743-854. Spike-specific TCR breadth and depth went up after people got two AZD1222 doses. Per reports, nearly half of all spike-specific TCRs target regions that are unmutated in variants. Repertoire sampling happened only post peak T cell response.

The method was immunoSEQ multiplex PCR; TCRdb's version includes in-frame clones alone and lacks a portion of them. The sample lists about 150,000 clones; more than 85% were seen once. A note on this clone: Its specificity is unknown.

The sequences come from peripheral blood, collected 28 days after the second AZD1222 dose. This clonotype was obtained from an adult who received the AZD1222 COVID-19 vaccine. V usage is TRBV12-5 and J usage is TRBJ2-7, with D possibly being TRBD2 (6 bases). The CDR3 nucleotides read TGTGCTAGTGGCCTAACGGGAGACGAGCAGTACTTC. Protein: CASGLTGDEQYF.